This record looks at one TCR beta chain sequence and its context. What it binds is not known. The data derive from a study of shared clonotypes between healthy human individuals. Findings of the study overall: Only blood underwent sampling, and tissue repertoires likely differ. Among donors, clonotype sharing was expected to be affected by sequencing depth. Among a handful of donors, about 4.6% of naive CD4 clonotypes were found in common.

From germline, CDR1 is SGDLS and CDR2 YYNGEE. The CDR3 consists of 14 residues. Trimming shortened V by 2 bases and J by 4 bases, and 11 bases separated the two germline ends. Every subset had its genomic DNA shared out evenly among several immunoSEQ plates. Assay: immunoSEQ multiplex PCR; the TCRdb copy retains only in-frame clones and omits some. The table lists some 1.4 million clones, around 97% of them singletons. This sequence joins TRBV9 and TRBJ2-3; perhaps TRBD2 as D (5 bases). This clonotype was sampled from a man aged 25 to 40 in good health. Material for sequencing was naive CD4+ T cells sorted from blood. The subset is: CD45RA+ positively selected. CDR3 protein: CASSVWERADTQYF. CDR3 bases: TGTGCCAGCAGCGTGTGGGAGCGAGCAGATACGCAGTATTTT.